The next 21 T cell receptor beta chains were all read from a single sample in a study of CD4 T cells in relation to SARS-CoV-2 and coronaviruses. The unexposed donors gave CD4+ T cells in about 2011-2019, prior to COVID-19. TCRdb keeps only in-frame clones here, not all; method: immunoSEQ multiplex PCR. Here the sample spans 60,000 to 75,000 clones, roughly 93% being singletons. The sample comprised naive CD4+ T cells from PBMCs. Subset noted: naive CD4+ T cells isolated by negative enrichment. The receptors shown here come from a human donor in good health.

The DNA for the CDR3 is TGTGCCAGCAGTCAAGACTACAATGAGCAGTTCTTC. It translates to CASSQDYNEQFF. J is TRBJ2-1 and V is TRBV6-2 or TRBV6-3; D is unclear. Germline V gene sequence: CDR1 MNHEY, CDR2 SVGEGT. CDR3 length: 12 amino acids. V gave up 5 bases and J gave up 3 bases, with 5 bases separating them.

CDR3 sequence: CASSPSSGGAATQYF. The CDR3 DNA reads TGTGCCAGCTCACCAAGCAGCGGGGGGGCGGCTACGCAGTATTTT. The chain couples TRBV18 to TRBJ2-3; 10 positions agree with TRBD2. Looked up from germline, CDR1 is KGHSH and CDR2 is LQKENI. V gave up 2 bases and J gave up 8 bases; unmatched junction bases: 7. The CDR3 length is 15 residues.

The chain joins TRBV5-4 to TRBJ2-2; D possibly matches TRBD1 or TRBD2 (6 bases each). This CDR3 is built from 13 residues. Trimming took off 2 bases at V and 13 bases at J, with 15 bases between the two ends. Germline CDR1 SGHNT, CDR2 YYREEE (reference sequence). The CDR3 is CASSFWGAEWLFF. CDR3 bases: TGTGCCAGCAGCTTTTGGGGGGCTGAGTGGCTGTTTTTT.

V and J are TRBV14 and TRBJ2-3, with D possibly being TRBD2 (6 bases). This CDR3 is built from 16 residues. V shed 0 bases and J shed 0 bases, with 10 bases lying between them. Germline V gives CDR1 SGHDN, CDR2 FVKESK. The CDR3 DNA reads TGTGCCAGCAGCCAAGAACCCGGGACTAGCACAGATACGCAGTATTTT. Translating it yields CASSQEPGTSTDTQYF. Together with reference TRBV14 and TRBJ2-3, the CDR3 gives the full variable domain: EAGVTQFPSHSVIEKGQTVTLRCDPISGHDNLYWYRRVMGKEIKFLLHFVKESKQDESGMPNNRFLAERTGGTYSTLKVQPAELEDSGVYFCASSQEPGTSTDTQYFGPGTRLTVL.

This clone was found once. The chain has TRBV12-3 or TRBV12-4 and TRBJ2-7; 8 bases align to TRBD1. The CDR3 extends over 12 amino acids. V shed 6 bases and J 5 bases; nucleotides not matched to a gene: 3. The CDR3 sequence: CASSRQGNEQYF. CDR3 bases: TGTGCCAGCAGCCGACAGGGGAACGAGCAGTACTTC.

The chain couples TRBV10-1 to TRBJ1-6, with D unresolved. There are 14 residues in the CDR3. Germline V gene data show CDR1 as WNHNN and CDR2 as SYGVQD (reference sequence). The V and J ends lost 0 bases and 9 bases respectively, with 9 bases between them. CDR3 in amino acids: CASSESPRTSPLHF. The CDR3, as DNA: TGCGCCAGCAGTGAGTCCCCGCGGACTTCACCCCTCCACTTT.

V gene TRBV19 combines with J gene TRBJ1-1; D is ambiguous. Germline loops: CDR1 LNHDA, CDR2 SQIVND (reference sequence). V lost 1 base to trimming and J lost 11 bases, with 11 bases between them. The CDR3 loop spans 12 amino acids. DNA of the CDR3: TGTGCCAGTAGTATAGCGGGTCCTAAGGCTTTCTTT. Translation gives CASSIAGPKAFF.

The V gene is TRBV6-5, the J gene TRBJ1-4; D possibly corresponds to TRBD1 (6 bases). The CDR3 covers 16 residues. The V gene's germline CDR1 is MNHEY and CDR2 SVGAGI. V was pared by 2 bases and J by 5 bases, with 15 bases between. This chain's CDR3 is CASSYRIGGLNEKLFF. CDR3 DNA sequence: TGTGCCAGCAGTTACCGTATCGGGGGGCTAAATGAAAAACTGTTTTTT.

The V call is TRBV27, the J call TRBJ2-1; D is possibly TRBD1 or TRBD2 (6 bases each). Trimming removed 5 bases at V and 4 bases at J, with 15 bases between. From germline, CDR1 is MNHEY and CDR2 SMNVEV (reference sequence). The CDR3 sequence is 15 residues long. CDR3 loop: CASSPLEGGYNEQFF. The CDR3 DNA is TGTGCCAGCAGTCCCTTGGAGGGGGGATACAATGAGCAGTTCTTC.

V and J are TRBV30 and TRBJ1-1, with D tentatively TRBD1 (6 bases). There are 14 residues in the CDR3. Deletions cut 3 bases from V and 0 bases from J, with 11 bases between. The germline V gene encodes CDR1 GTSNPN and CDR2 SVGIG (reference sequence). The CDR3 DNA sequence: TGTGCCTGGAGGGACAGCTACATGAACACTGAAGCTTTCTTT. This codes for CAWRDSYMNTEAFF.

As concerns this clone: The junction shows a germline mismatch at one end, possibly a read error. The J gene is TRBJ1-1, the V gene TRBV15; D is undetermined. This CDR3 has 13 residues. Germline V gene sequence: CDR1 LNHNV, CDR2 YYDKDF (reference sequence). The CDR3 reads CATSFTLTSESFF. Written as DNA, the CDR3 is TGTGCCACCAGCTTTACACTTACCTCTGAATCTTTCTTT.

Written as DNA, the CDR3 is TGTGCCAGCACCCTAGGGGGCGCAGTCCACGAGCAGTACTTC. Amino acid sequence: CASTLGGAVHEQYF. The J gene is TRBJ2-7, the V gene TRBV28, with 7 bases identical to TRBD1. V lost 7 bases, J lost 5 bases, and 11 bases stayed unmatched. This CDR3 is built from 14 residues. Germline V gene lookup returns CDR1 MDHEN and CDR2 SYDVKM.

This clone has only one observation. The chain joins TRBV5-1 to TRBJ2-3; 9 bases are a match to TRBD2. The CDR3 is made up of 14 amino acids. With V trimmed by 3 bases and J by 4 bases, 3 bases remained unmatched. Germline V gene sequence: CDR1 SGHRS, CDR2 YFSETQ. CDR3 protein: CASSYWTSADTQYF. The CDR3 nucleotides read TGCGCCAGCAGCTACTGGACTAGCGCAGATACGCAGTATTTT.

The chain links TRBV5-1 to TRBJ1-1, with 7 bases aligning to TRBD1. In germline, CDR1 is SGHRS, CDR2 YFSETQ. Trimming removed 6 bases from V and 4 bases from J; junction bases left unmatched: 12. The CDR3 has 15 amino acids. Written as DNA, the CDR3 is TGCGCCAGCACCACCCCAGGGGGTTTCGTCACTGAAGCTTTCTTT. It encodes CASTTPGGFVTEAFF.

The chain uses TRBV3-1 (or the pseudogene TRBV3-2) and TRBJ2-7; tentatively, D is TRBD2 (6 bases). Between the trimmed V and J ends, which lost 2 bases and 3 bases, there was a span of 11 bases. Per germline, CDR1 LGHDT and CDR2 YNNKEL (reference sequence). The length of the CDR3 is 14 residues. CDR3 in amino acids: CASSQNQGLYEQYF. Written as DNA, the CDR3 is TGTGCCAGCAGCCAAAACCAGGGACTCTACGAGCAGTACTTC.

This chain uses TRBV5-6 with TRBJ2-2; D perhaps matches TRBD2 (5 bases). CDR3 size: 14 residues. The germline V gene encodes CDR1 SGHDT and CDR2 YYEEEE. Trimming removed 3 bases at V and 5 bases at J, with 11 bases between. CDR3 amino acids: CASSSIRGTGELFF. CDR3 coding DNA: TGTGCCAGCAGCTCGATCCGGGGTACCGGGGAGCTGTTTTTT.

This chain joins TRBV18 and TRBJ1-4, with a tentative D call TRBD1 (6 bases). CDR1 KGHSH and CDR2 LQKENI come from the germline V gene. The length of the CDR3 is 18 residues. The V and J ends lost 3 bases and 7 bases respectively, with 24 bases between them. The chain's CDR3 is CASSPNRGGRISGEKLFF. CDR3 DNA sequence: TGTGCCAGCTCACCTAACCGGGGGGGGCGAATCTCTGGTGAAAAACTGTTTTTT.

This sequence joins TRBV28 and TRBJ2-3; D ambiguous. V lost 8 bases and J lost 3, with 15 bases in between. The CDR3 sequence is 14 residues long. The germline CDR1 and CDR2 sequences are MDHEN and SYDVKM. In nucleotides, the CDR3 is TGTGCCAGCCTTCCCCCCTTACGGACAGATACGCAGTATTTT. Translation gives CASLPPLRTDTQYF. Variable domain in full (rest from reference TRBV28 and TRBJ2-3): DVKVTQSSRYLVKRTGEKVFLECVQDMDHENMFWYRQDPGLGLRLIYFSYDVKMKEKGDIPEGYSVSREKKERFSLILESASTNQTSMYLCASLPPLRTDTQYFGPGTRLTVL.

The V call is TRBV30, the J call TRBJ1-2; D unclear. CDR3 length: 13 residues. Between the trimmed V and J ends, which lost 3 bases and 3 bases, there was a span of 11 bases. Germline CDR1 reads GTSNPN; CDR2 reads SVGIG (reference sequence). The CDR3 nucleotides read TGTGCCTGGAGCGAAGGGTCCGACTATGGCTACACCTTC. This sequence encodes CAWSEGSDYGYTF.

The chain links TRBV12-3 or TRBV12-4 to TRBJ2-3; D call uncertain. The CDR3 totals 13 residues. Deletions cut 2 bases from V and 0 bases from J, with 3 bases between. DNA for the CDR3: TGTGCCAGCAGTTTACTTAGCACAGATACGCAGTATTTT. Amino acid sequence: CASSLLSTDTQYF.

The chain recombines TRBV30 with TRBJ2-2, with TRBD2 identical over 13 bases. The V gene's germline CDR1 is GTSNPN and CDR2 SVGIG (reference sequence). V lost 2 bases and J lost 0; bases outside the gene matches: 3. The CDR3 has 17 residues. In DNA, the CDR3 is TGTGCCTGGAGTCGGACTAGCGGGGGATCGAACACCGGGGAGCTGTTTTTT. Its translation is CAWSRTSGGSNTGELFF.